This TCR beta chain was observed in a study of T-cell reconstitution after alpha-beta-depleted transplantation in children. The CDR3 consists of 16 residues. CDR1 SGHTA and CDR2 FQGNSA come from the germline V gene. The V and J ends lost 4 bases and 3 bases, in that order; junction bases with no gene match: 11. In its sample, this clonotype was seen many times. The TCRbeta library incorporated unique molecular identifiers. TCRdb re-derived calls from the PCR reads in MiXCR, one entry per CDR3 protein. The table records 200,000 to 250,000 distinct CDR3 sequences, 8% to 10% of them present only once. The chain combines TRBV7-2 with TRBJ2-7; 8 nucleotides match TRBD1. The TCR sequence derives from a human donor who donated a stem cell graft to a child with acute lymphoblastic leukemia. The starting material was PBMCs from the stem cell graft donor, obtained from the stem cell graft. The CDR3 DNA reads TGTGCCAGCAGCTCCCGGAGGACAGGGAGAAGCTACGAGCAGTACTTC. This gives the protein CASSSRRTGRSYEQYF.